The 8 T cell receptor beta chains below all came from one sample that was sequenced in a study of early T cells in non-severe SARS-CoV-2 infection. MiXCR, applied by TCRdb to the 5' RACE reads, yields one record per CDR3 protein. The table records some 80,000 distinct CDR3 sequences, about 12% of them present only once. The sequencing sample was made of whole blood. These receptors all stem from an adult who was a healthcare worker with PCR-confirmed SARS-CoV-2 infection or an uninfected control (not recorded which).

This clonotype was seen repeatedly, ten times or more. The V and J genes are TRBV11-2 and TRBJ2-3; no definite D call. Deletions cut 1 base from V and 5 bases from J, with 7 bases between. Germline V lookup: CDR1 SGHAT, CDR2 FQNNGV. This CDR3 spans 13 amino acids. Here the CDR3 reads CASSLGLVDTQYF. The CDR3 DNA follows: TGTGCCAGCAGCTTAGGACTCGTAGATACGCAGTATTTT. Variable domain in full (rest from reference TRBV11-2 and TRBJ2-3): EAGVAQSPRYKIIEKRQSVAFWCNPISGHATLYWYQQILGQGPKLLIQFQNNGVVDDSQLPKDRFSAERLKGVDSTLKIQPAKLEDSAVYLCASSLGLVDTQYFGPGTRLTVL.

The rearrangement links TRBV7-9 to TRBJ1-2, with D hard to call. The CDR3 covers 12 residues. The germline V and J ends were trimmed by 1 base and 10 bases, with 10 bases remaining between them. CDR1 and CDR2 (germline): SEHNR, FQNEAQ (reference sequence). The CDR3 loop reads CASSLEGQTYTF. The DNA of the CDR3 is TGTGCCAGCAGCTTAGAAGGGCAGACCTACACCTTC.

At least ten counts were recorded for this clonotype. The V and J genes are TRBV11-2 and TRBJ2-7; TRBD1 is a possible D gene (6 bases). Germline assignment: CDR1 SGHAT and CDR2 FQNNGV. The CDR3 covers 15 residues. Trimming removed 1 base from V and 5 bases from J, with 15 bases in between. The CDR3 protein is CASSLGARGMNEQYF. In DNA, the CDR3 is TGTGCCAGCAGCTTAGGGGCCAGGGGCATGAACGAGCAGTACTTC. Based on the CDR3 plus reference TRBV11-2 and TRBJ2-7, the full variable domain is EAGVAQSPRYKIIEKRQSVAFWCNPISGHATLYWYQQILGQGPKLLIQFQNNGVVDDSQLPKDRFSAERLKGVDSTLKIQPAKLEDSAVYLCASSLGARGMNEQYFGPGTRLTVT.

There are many counts of this clonotype. The chain links TRBV19 to TRBJ2-5, with D possibly being TRBD1 (5 bases). The CDR3 covers 15 residues. The V and J ends lost 4 bases and 0 bases respectively, with 12 bases between them. From germline, CDR1 is LNHDA and CDR2 SQIVND (reference sequence). CDR3 sequence (DNA): TGTGCCAGTAGTAAGGGGTACAGGTACCAAGAGACCCAGTACTTC. This encodes CASSKGYRYQETQYF.

This clonotype was detected many times. This sequence joins TRBV19 and TRBJ1-1; no clear D. The germline V gene has CDR1 LNHDA and CDR2 SQIVND (reference sequence). V was cut by 3 bases and J by 4 bases, with 9 bases left in between. The CDR3 contains 13 residues. CDR3 DNA: TGTGCCAGTAGTATGGAGTGGGGCACTGAAGCTTTCTTT. This gives the protein CASSMEWGTEAFF. Variable domain in full (rest from reference TRBV19 and TRBJ1-1): DGGITQSPKYLFRKEGQNVTLSCEQNLNHDAMYWYRQDPGQGLRLIYYSQIVNDFQKGDIAEGYSVSREKKESFPLTVTSAQKNPTAFYLCASSMEWGTEAFFGQGTRLTVV.

This CDR3 is CASSYLAGFTDTQYF. In DNA form, the CDR3 reads TGTGCCAGCAGTTATCTAGCGGGATTCACAGATACGCAGTATTTT. This sequence joins TRBV6-5 and TRBJ2-3; 9 nucleotides line up with TRBD2. Germline trimming cut 3 bases from V and 2 bases from J; bases unmatched to any gene: 3. Germline CDR1 reads MNHEY; CDR2 reads SVGAGI. There are 15 residues in the CDR3.

This clonotype was detected only a few times. V usage is TRBV7-6 and J usage is TRBJ2-2; 7 nucleotides agree with TRBD2. Germline loops: CDR1 SGHVS, CDR2 FNYEAQ. The CDR3 spans 15 residues. The chain's CDR3 is CAAGEGGTNTGELFF. CDR3 nucleotides: TGTGCGGCAGGAGAGGGAGGGACGAACACCGGGGAGCTGTTTTTT.

J is TRBJ1-3 and V is TRBV29-1, with no clear D. V gave up 8 bases and J gave up 4 bases, with 12 bases separating them. Germline V gene sequence: CDR1 SQVTM, CDR2 ANQGSEA. The CDR3 sequence is 12 residues long. Here the CDR3 reads CSYEGVGNTIYF. The DNA of the CDR3 is TGCAGCTATGAGGGAGTAGGAAACACCATATATTTT.